This T cell receptor (beta chain) was observed in a study of blood T cell repertoires in COVID-19. Study information: Sources were T cells, B-cell-depleted T cells, or PBMCs; the material itself was cDNA or gDNA.

Germline V gene sequence: CDR1 LGHDT, CDR2 YNNKEL (reference sequence). V shed 0 bases and J 5 bases; nucleotides not matched to a gene: 3. The CDR3 is 15 residues long. Per the authors' pipeline: Estimation of nucleated cell counts relied on the amplification of reference gene primers. The assay was immunoSEQ multiplex PCR, and TCRdb's table has in-frame clones only and misses some. That table furnishes V, J and clone size, whereas the DNA furnished D and trimming. The sample lists some 80,000 clones, approximately 88% occurring once. Only a few counts were recorded for this clone. This TCR was recovered from a human donor in a cohort sampled during active COVID-19. The gene calls are TRBV3-1 (or the pseudogene TRBV3-2) and TRBJ1-5; 8 bases agree with TRBD1. Source material: peripheral blood. The CDR3 is CASSQDQGAHQPQHF. DNA for the CDR3: TGTGCCAGCAGCCAAGATCAGGGGGCCCATCAGCCCCAGCATTTT.